This T cell receptor (beta chain) was obtained from a study of CDR3 diversity in severe acne. The CDR3 covers 12 residues. Germline CDR1 is LNHDA and CDR2 is SQIVND (reference sequence). Deletions cut 9 bases from V and 5 bases from J, with 13 bases between. Each CDR3 protein is one row after TCRdb ran MiXCR on the PCR reads. The data contain about 93,000 distinct CDR3 sequences, 45% to 50% of them seen just once; the ten biggest clones take up 10%. This chain uses TRBV19 with TRBJ1-1, with D uncertain. This TCR was recovered from a male donor in good health, serving as a control. The sequenced material came from blood. The CDR3 loop is CASSFGRTEAFF. The CDR3 DNA is TGTGCCAGCAGCTTCGGGAGGACTGAAGCTTTCTTT. Full variable domain (missing parts from reference TRBV19 and TRBJ1-1): DGGITQSPKYLFRKEGQNVTLSCEQNLNHDAMYWYRQDPGQGLRLIYYSQIVNDFQKGDIAEGYSVSREKKESFPLTVTSAQKNPTAFYLCASSFGRTEAFFGQGTRLTVV.